This T cell receptor beta chain originates from a study of cytomegalovirus exposure and HLA in healthy donors. Study background: There were 117 million unique TCR beta sequences, drawn from approximately 180 million T cells, in an earlier analysis.

Primers for the PCR totalled 60 Vbeta and 13 Jbeta. The data were produced by immunoSEQ multiplex PCR, yet TCRdb's version contains in-frame clones alone and is incomplete. This sample yields some 100,000 clones, of which approximately 75% are seen a single time; less than 5.5% belongs to the top ten. This clone was counted once. Its cognate antigen is unknown. Study outcomes and limitations: The number of N-insertions in an Asian-associated ancestry cluster was reportedly below the 666-donor mean in a later analysis.

The donors comprised healthy bone marrow donors. This clonotype originated in a man aged 45-60 years in good health and CMV-seropositive. The sequencing sample was made of PBMCs.

The CDR3 here is CAWSVAPSSYNEQFF. In DNA, the CDR3 is TGTGCCTGGAGTGTAGCCCCGAGCTCCTACAATGAGCAGTTCTTC. The chain has TRBV30 and TRBJ2-1, with D unresolved. This CDR3 has 15 residues. CDR1 GTSNPN and CDR2 SVGIG come from the germline V gene (reference sequence). Trimming pared 0 bases from V and 0 bases from J, leaving 9 bases between. Full variable domain (rest looked up from reference TRBV30 and TRBJ2-1): SQTIHQWPATLVQPVGSPLSLECTVEGTSNPNLYWYRQAAGRGLQLLFYSVGIGQISSEVPQNLSASRPQDRQFILSSKKLLLSDSGFYLCAWSVAPSSYNEQFFGPGTRLTVL.